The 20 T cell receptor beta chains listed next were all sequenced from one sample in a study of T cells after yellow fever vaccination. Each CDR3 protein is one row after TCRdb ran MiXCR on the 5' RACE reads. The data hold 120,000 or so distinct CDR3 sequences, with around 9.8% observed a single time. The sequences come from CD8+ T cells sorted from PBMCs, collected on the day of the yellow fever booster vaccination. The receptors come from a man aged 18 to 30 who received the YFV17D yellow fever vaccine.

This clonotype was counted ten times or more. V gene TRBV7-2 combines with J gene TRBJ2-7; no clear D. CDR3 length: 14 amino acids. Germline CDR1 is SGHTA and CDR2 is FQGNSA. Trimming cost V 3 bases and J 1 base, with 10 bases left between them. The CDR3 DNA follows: TGTGCCAGCAGCTTGCCTAGTGAGTCCTACGAGCAGTACTTC. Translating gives CASSLPSESYEQYF.

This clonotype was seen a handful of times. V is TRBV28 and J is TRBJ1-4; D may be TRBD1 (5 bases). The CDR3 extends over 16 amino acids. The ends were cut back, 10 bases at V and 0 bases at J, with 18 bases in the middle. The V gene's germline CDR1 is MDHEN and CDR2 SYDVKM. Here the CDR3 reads CATHSGRWATNEKLFF. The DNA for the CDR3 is TGTGCCACCCACTCGGGACGGTGGGCAACTAATGAAAAACTGTTTTTT.

CDR3 protein: CASSIIGRTQYF. In DNA, the CDR3 is TGTGCCAGCAGTATCATCGGAAGAACGCAGTATTTT. The V call is TRBV27, the J call TRBJ2-3; D is uncertain. CDR1 is MNHEY and CDR2 is SMNVEV in the germline V gene (reference sequence). V lost 5 bases to trimming and J lost 9 bases, with 12 bases between them. The CDR3 spans 12 residues.

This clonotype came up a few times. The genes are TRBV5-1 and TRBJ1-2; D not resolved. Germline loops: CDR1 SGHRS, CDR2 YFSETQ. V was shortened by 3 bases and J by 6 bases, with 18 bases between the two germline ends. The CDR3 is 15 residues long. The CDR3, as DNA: TGCGCCAGCAGCTCCTTGGACGGGAGCCGGGATGGCTACACCTTC. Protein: CASSSLDGSRDGYTF.

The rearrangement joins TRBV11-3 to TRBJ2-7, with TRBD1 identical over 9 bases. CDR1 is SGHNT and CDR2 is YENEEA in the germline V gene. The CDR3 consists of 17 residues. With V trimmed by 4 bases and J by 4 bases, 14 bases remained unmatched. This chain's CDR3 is CASSSGPLTGGQYEQYV. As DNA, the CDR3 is TGTGCCAGCAGCTCCGGCCCTCTCACAGGGGGCCAATACGAGCAGTACGTC.

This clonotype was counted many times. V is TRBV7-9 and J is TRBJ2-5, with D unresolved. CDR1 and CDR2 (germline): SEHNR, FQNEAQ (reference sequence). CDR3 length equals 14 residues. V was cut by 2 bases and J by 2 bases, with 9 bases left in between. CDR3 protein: CASSLSGYQETQYF. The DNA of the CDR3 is TGTGCCAGCAGCTTAAGTGGATATCAAGAGACCCAGTACTTC.

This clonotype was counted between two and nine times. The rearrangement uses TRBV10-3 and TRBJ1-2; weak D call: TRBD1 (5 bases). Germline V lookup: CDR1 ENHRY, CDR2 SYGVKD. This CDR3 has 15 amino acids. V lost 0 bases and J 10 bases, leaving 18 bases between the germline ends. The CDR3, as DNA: TGTGCCATCAGTGAGTCCCCCGGGGCAGCCTACAACTACACCTTC. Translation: CAISESPGAAYNYTF.

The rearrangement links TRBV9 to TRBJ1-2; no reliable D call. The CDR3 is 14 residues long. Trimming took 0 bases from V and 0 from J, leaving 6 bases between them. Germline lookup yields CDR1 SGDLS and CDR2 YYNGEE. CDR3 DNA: TGTGCCAGCAGCGTAGATGGACCTAACTATGGCTACACCTTC. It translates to CASSVDGPNYGYTF.

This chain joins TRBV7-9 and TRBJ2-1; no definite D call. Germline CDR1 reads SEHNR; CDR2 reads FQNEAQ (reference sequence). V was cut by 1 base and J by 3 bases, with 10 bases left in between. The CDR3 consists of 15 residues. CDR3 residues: CASSLGVAIYNEQFF. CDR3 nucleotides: TGTGCCAGCAGCTTAGGTGTCGCGATCTACAATGAGCAGTTCTTC.

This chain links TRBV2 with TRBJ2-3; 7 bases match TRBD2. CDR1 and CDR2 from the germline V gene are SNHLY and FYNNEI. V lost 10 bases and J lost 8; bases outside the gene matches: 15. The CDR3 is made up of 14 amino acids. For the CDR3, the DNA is TGTGCCAAAGAAAGAGCGGGGCTCATATCTACGCAGTATTTT. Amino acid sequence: CAKERAGLISTQYF.

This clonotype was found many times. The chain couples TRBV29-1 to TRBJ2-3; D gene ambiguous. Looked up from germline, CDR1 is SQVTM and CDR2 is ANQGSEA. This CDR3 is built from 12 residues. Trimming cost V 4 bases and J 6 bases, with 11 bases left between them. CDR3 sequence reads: CSVGWAGDTQYF. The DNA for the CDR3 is TGCAGCGTTGGGTGGGCTGGCGATACGCAGTATTTT.

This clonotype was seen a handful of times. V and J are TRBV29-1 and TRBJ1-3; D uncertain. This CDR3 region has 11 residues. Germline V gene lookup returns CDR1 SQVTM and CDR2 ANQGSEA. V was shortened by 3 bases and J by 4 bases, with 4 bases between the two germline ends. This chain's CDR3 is CSVEQGNTIYF. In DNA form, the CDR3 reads TGCAGCGTTGAGCAGGGAAACACCATATATTTT.

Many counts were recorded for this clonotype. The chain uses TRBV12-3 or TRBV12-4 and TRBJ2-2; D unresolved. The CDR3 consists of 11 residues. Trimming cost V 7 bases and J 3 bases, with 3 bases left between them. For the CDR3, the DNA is TGTGCCAGCACTGACACCGGGGAGCTGTTTTTT. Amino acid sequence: CASTDTGELFF.

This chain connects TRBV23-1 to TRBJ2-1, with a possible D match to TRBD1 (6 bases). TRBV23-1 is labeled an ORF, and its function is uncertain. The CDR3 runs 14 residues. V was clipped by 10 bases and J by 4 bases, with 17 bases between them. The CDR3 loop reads CATRTGTPYNEQFF. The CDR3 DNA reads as TGCGCCACCCGAACCGGGACACCTTACAATGAGCAGTTCTTC.

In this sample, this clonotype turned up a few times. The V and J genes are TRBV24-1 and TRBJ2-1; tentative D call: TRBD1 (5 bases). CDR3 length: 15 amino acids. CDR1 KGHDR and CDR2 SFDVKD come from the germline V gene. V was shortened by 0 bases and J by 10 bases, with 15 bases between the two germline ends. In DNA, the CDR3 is TGTGCCACCAGTGATTTGGTTGTAGGGGAACTGGAGCAGTTCTTC. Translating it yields CATSDLVVGELEQFF.

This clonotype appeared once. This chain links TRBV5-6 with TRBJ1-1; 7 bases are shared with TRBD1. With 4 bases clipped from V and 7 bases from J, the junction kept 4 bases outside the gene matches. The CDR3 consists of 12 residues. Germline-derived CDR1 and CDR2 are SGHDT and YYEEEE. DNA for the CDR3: TGTGCCAGCAGCGCGGGACAGTTTGAAGCTTTCTTT. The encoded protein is CASSAGQFEAFF. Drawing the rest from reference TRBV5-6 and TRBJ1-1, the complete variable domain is DAGVTQSPTHLIKTRGQQVTLRCSPKSGHDTVSWYQQALGQGPQFIFQYYEEEERQRGNFPDRFSGHQFPNYSSELNVNALLLGDSALYLCASSAGQFEAFFGQGTRLTVV.

The CDR3 sequence: CASSQDPSGATGELFF. CDR3 DNA sequence: TGCGCCAGCAGCCAAGACCCGTCAGGGGCCACCGGGGAGCTGTTTTTT. The chain couples TRBV4-3 to TRBJ2-2; D is perhaps TRBD1 (6 bases). Germline assignment: CDR1 LGHNA and CDR2 YSLEER. This CDR3 region has 16 residues. V was shortened by 0 bases and J by 4 bases, with 12 bases between the two germline ends.

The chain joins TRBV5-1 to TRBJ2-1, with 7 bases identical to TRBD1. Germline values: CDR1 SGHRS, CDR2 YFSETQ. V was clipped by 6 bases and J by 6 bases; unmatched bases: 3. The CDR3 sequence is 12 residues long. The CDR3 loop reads CASTRTGNEQFF. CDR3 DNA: TGCGCCAGCACCCGGACAGGCAATGAGCAGTTCTTC.

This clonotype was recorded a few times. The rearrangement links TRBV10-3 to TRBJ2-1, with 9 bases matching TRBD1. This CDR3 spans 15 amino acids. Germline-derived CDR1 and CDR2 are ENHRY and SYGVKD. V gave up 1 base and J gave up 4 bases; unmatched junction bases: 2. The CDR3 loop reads CAISEWTGVYNEQFF. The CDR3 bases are TGTGCCATCAGTGAGTGGACAGGGGTTTACAATGAGCAGTTCTTC.

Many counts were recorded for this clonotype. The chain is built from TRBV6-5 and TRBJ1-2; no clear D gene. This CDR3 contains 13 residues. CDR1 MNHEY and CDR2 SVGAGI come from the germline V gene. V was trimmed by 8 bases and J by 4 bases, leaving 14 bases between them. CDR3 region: CASGAGKGYGYTF. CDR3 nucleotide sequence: TGTGCCAGCGGCGCAGGCAAGGGCTATGGCTACACCTTC.